Presented here are 5 T cell receptor beta chains from one specimen sequenced in a study of cytomegalovirus exposure and HLA in healthy donors. The PCR was carried out with 60 Vbeta primers and 13 Jbeta primers. Sequencing was performed with immunoSEQ multiplex PCR; in TCRdb, only in-frame clones are kept and a portion is missing. This sample has 150,000 to 200,000 clones, with roughly 88% found just once. Sequencing used PBMCs. These receptor sequences come from a man aged 18 to 29 in good health and CMV-seropositive.

The gene calls are TRBV7-6 and TRBJ1-3, with D possibly being TRBD1 (5 bases). This CDR3 contains 14 residues. The germline gives CDR1 SGHVS, CDR2 FNYEAQ. Deletions cut 3 bases from V and 8 bases from J, with 14 bases between. The CDR3 bases are TGTGCCAGCAGCTTTTCAGGGCCGGGGGACACCATATATTTT. It translates to CASSFSGPGDTIYF.

This chain uses TRBV10-3 with TRBJ2-1; 7 nucleotides match TRBD1. Trimming cost V 3 bases and J 6 bases; bases outside gene matches: 5. There are 14 residues in the CDR3. Per the germline V gene, CDR1 is ENHRY and CDR2 is SYGVKD. CDR3 bases: TGTGCCATCAGTGAACAGGGGCCGGTCAATGAGCAGTTCTTC. This encodes CAISEQGPVNEQFF.

The rearrangement links TRBV19 to TRBJ2-1, with D perhaps TRBD1 (5 bases). V gave up 6 bases and J gave up 9 bases, with 15 bases separating them. This CDR3 has 13 amino acids. Germline CDR1 and CDR2: LNHDA and SQIVND (reference sequence). In DNA form, the CDR3 reads TGTGCCAGTAGGTTCGTACAGGAAACTGAGCAGTTCTTC. Its protein product is CASRFVQETEQFF.

The chain recombines TRBV27 with TRBJ2-3; possibly TRBD1 for D (5 bases). The CDR3 length is 15 residues. Germline V gene lookup returns CDR1 MNHEY and CDR2 SMNVEV (reference sequence). The V end was cut by 3 bases, the J end by 2 bases, with 12 bases between. The CDR3 region has the DNA TGTGCCAGCAGTTTTCGCGCAGGGATCACAGATACGCAGTATTTT. Translating it yields CASSFRAGITDTQYF.

The chain links TRBV19 to TRBJ2-1, with D tentatively TRBD1 (5 bases). Germline V gene data show CDR1 as LNHDA and CDR2 as SQIVND (reference sequence). The V gene lost 5 bases and the J gene lost 8 bases, with 10 bases spanning the gap. The CDR3 is made up of 12 amino acids. CDR3: CASSLRVDEQFF. The DNA for the CDR3 is TGTGCCAGTAGTCTCAGGGTGGATGAGCAGTTCTTC.